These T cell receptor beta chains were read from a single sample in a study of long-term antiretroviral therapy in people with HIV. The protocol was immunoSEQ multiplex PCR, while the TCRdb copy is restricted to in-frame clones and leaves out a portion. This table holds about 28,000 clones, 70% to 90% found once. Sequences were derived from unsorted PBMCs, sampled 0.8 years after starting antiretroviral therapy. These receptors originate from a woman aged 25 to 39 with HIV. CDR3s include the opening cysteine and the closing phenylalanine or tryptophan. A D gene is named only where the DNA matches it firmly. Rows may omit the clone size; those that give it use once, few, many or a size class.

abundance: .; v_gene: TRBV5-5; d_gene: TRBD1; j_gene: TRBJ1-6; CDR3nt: TGTGCCAGCAGCAGCGGGGACAGGGTGTATTCACCCCTCCACTTT; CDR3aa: CASSSGDRVYSPLHF
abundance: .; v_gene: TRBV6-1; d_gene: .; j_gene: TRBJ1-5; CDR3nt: TGTGCCAGCAGTGAAGCGTCCACTAATAGCAATCAGCCCCAGCATTTT; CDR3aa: CASSEASTNSNQPQHF
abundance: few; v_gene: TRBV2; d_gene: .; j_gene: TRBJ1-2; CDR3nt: TGTGCCAGCAGTTCCGCGGGGCTCGAGGAGACCTTC; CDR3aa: CASSSAGLEETF
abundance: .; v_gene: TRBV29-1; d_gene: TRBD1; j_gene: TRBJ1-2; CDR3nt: TGCAGCGTTGAAGATCCGCCAGGGGGCCGGGGCTACACCTTC; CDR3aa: CSVEDPPGGRGYTF
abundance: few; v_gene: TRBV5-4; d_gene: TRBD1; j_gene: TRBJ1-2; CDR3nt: TGTGCCAGCAGCGCAGTCCCAGGGGGCTTGAGTGGCTACACCTTC; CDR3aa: CASSAVPGGLSGYTF
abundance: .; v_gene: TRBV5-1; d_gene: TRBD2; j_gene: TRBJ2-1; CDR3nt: TGCGCCAGCACGAATGGCGGGGGGGCCAATGAGCAGTTCTTC; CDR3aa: CASTNGGGANEQFF
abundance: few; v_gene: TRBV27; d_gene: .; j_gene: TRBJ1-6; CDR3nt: TGTGCCAGCAGTTTAACCCATTCACCCCTCCACTTT; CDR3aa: CASSLTHSPLHF
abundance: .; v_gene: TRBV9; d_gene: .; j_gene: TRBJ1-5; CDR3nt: TGTGCAGTACCTGGATCGGCAGACCATCAGCCCCAGCATTTT; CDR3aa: CAVPGSADHQPQHF
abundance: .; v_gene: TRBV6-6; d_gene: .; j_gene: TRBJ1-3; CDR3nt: TGTGCCAGCAGTCTGTCCAACACCATATATTTT; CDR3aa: CASSLSNTIYF
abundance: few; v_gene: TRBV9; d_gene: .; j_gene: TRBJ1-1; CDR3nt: TGTGCCAGCAGCATTAGCGGGGGACGGAACACTGAAGCTTTCTTT; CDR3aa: CASSISGGRNTEAFF
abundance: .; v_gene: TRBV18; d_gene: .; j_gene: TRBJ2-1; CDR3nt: TGTGCCAGCTCACCGAGCGAATACAATGAGCAGTTCTTC; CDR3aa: CASSPSEYNEQFF
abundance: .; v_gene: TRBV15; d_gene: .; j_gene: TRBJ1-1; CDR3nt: TGTGCCACCAGCAGGAACACTGAAGCTTTCTTT; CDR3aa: CATSRNTEAFF
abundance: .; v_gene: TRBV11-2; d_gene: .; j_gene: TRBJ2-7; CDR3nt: TGTGCCAGCAGCCGGACTGTGACCGGACACGCGGACCTCTACGAGCAGTACTTC; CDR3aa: CASSRTVTGHADLYEQYF
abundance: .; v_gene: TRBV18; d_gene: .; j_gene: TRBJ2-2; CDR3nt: TGTGCCAGCTCACCACGAACAGCGGTGAACACCGGGGAGCTGTTTTTT; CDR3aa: CASSPRTAVNTGELFF
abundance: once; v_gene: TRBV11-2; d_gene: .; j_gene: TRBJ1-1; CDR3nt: TGTGCCAGCAGCTTAGAAGTCGGTGAAGCTTTCTTT; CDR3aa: CASSLEVGEAFF
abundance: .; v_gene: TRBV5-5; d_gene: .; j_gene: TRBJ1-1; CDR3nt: TGTGCCAGCAGCTCTCGACTCGTGGGCATGAACACTGAAGCTTTCTTT; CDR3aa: CASSSRLVGMNTEAFF
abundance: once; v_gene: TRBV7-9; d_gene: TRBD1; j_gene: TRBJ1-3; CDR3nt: TGTGCCAGCAGCTTAGCACAGGGGAGCTCTGGAAACACCATATATTTT; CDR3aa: CASSLAQGSSGNTIYF
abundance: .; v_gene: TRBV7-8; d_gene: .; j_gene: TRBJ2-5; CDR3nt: TGTGCCAGCAGCCGGGCGATATTGCAAGAGACCCAGTACTTC; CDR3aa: CASSRAILQETQYF
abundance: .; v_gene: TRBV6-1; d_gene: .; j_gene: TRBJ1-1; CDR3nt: TGTGCCAGCAGTGATTTAGGGAAGGTTAGGGCTGAAGCTTTCTTT; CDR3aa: CASSDLGKVRAEAFF
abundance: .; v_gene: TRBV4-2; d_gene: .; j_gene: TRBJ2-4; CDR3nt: TGTGCCAGCAGCCAAGGGGACATTAAACGTCAGTACTTC; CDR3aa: CASSQGDIKRQYF
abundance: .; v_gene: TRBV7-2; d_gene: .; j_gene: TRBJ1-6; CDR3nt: TGTGCCAGCAGCCTAGGGGTGGACGGTCGTAATTCACCCCTCCACTTT; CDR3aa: CASSLGVDGRNSPLHF
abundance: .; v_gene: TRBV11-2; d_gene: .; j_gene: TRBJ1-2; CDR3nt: TGTGCCAGCAGCTTAGACCCGGGCAGCAACTATGGCTACACCTTC; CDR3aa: CASSLDPGSNYGYTF
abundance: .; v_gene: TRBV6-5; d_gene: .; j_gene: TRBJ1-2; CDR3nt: TGTGCCAGCAATTGGCGGCAGGGAGCCTATGGCTACACCTTC; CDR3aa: CASNWRQGAYGYTF
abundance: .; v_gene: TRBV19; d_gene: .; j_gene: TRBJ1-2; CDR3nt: TGTGCCAGTAGTATGGGCGCAGGGAGGTTTTCTGGCTACACCTTC; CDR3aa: CASSMGAGRFSGYTF
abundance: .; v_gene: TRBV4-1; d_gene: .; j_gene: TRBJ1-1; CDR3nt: TGCGCCAGCAGGACGATAGGCCAGGGCCCCGGCGAAGCTTTCTTT; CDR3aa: CASRTIGQGPGEAFF
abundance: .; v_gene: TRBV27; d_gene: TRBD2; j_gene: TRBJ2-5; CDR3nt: TGTGCCAGCGGGACTAGCGGGGGCGGAGAGACCCAGTACTTC; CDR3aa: CASGTSGGGETQYF
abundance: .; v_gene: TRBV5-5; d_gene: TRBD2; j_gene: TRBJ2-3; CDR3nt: TGTGCCAGCAGCTTACCTAGCGGGTTGAACACAGATACGCAGTATTTT; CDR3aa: CASSLPSGLNTDTQYF